This is a list of T cell receptor beta chains from one sample in a study of beta chain features in type 1 diabetes. The data were produced by immunoSEQ multiplex PCR, yet TCRdb's version contains in-frame clones alone and is incomplete. Of hundreds of thousands of clones listed, around an eighth are singletons. Input material: naive CD4+ T cells from blood. The origin of the receptors is a woman aged 18-29 years with type 1 diabetes. CDR3s include the opening cysteine and the closing phenylalanine or tryptophan. Fields, in order: CDR3 protein, V gene, J gene.

CASSINRGETQYF	TRBV5-4	TRBJ2-5
CASSQSGIENYGYTF	TRBV23-1	TRBJ1-2
CAGGQGGYNSPLHF	TRBV7-9	TRBJ1-6
CASSESGSEQYF	TRBV25-1	TRBJ2-7
CSVRRTSGDEQFF	TRBV29-1	TRBJ2-1
CASSQEFRGSYEQYF	TRBV4-2	TRBJ2-7
CASSSTLTATGYGYTF	TRBV18	TRBJ1-2
CASTIDSYEQYF	TRBV2	TRBJ2-7
CATSRGNGMSYNEQFF	TRBV15	TRBJ2-1
CASSFSGSTEAFF	TRBV5-1	TRBJ1-1
CASSFDRGTDTQYF	TRBV6-5	TRBJ2-3
CASSPATGVVYGYTF	TRBV7-9	TRBJ1-2
CSVVSRLGTTEAFF	TRBV29-1	TRBJ1-1
CASRRQGGLGELFF	TRBV25-1	TRBJ2-2
CASIPGLASNEQFF	TRBV27	TRBJ2-1
CASSEIFGQPQHF	TRBV25-1	TRBJ1-5
CASSSGPLRENIQYF	TRBV5-1	TRBJ2-4
CASSVGGGSQPQHF	TRBV9	TRBJ1-5
CASSSGQPSYNEQFF	TRBV18	TRBJ2-1
CASRTGGRDTQYF	TRBV6-5	TRBJ2-3
CASSLNSPLHF	TRBV7-9	TRBJ1-6
CASSLETSGNYNEQFF	TRBV5-1	TRBJ2-1
CASSSAGTGYEQYF	TRBV7-2	TRBJ2-7
CASSDRQGRPDTQYF	TRBV25-1	TRBJ2-3